These 29 T cell receptor beta chains originate from one sample sequenced in a study of T cells in tuberculosis. Generated by immunoSEQ multiplex PCR, the TCRdb table keeps only in-frame clones and is missing some. The sample has over 30,000 clones, roughly 92% seen once. The sample consisted of PBMCs. The receptors were sampled from a donor aged 10-29 years with latent tuberculosis or without tuberculosis infection. Some clones in this sample may be carry-over from other donors' samples.

This sequence joins TRBV4-1 and TRBJ2-1; 9 nucleotides align to TRBD1. Germline-derived CDR1 and CDR2 are MGHRA and YSYEKL. This CDR3 is 17 amino acids long. The J segment lost 2 bases and the V segment lost 2 bases, leaving 7 bases of the junction unmatched. CDR3 in amino acids: CASSQRSRTGAYNEQFF. The CDR3 DNA reads TGCGCCAGCAGCCAAAGGTCTAGGACAGGGGCCTACAATGAGCAGTTCTTC.

The chain has TRBV7-2 and TRBJ2-1; no clear D. The ends were cut back, 3 bases at V and 7 bases at J, with 7 bases in the middle. Germline V CDR1 and CDR2: SGHTA, FQGNSA. The CDR3 runs to 12 residues. The CDR3 protein is CASSFFQNEQFF. The CDR3 DNA follows: TGTGCCAGCAGCTTCTTTCAGAATGAGCAGTTCTTC.

The rearrangement joins TRBV7-6 to TRBJ1-2; 9 nucleotides align to TRBD1. The CDR3 length is 17 residues. J lost 4 bases, V lost 4 bases, and 13 bases had no gene match. The germline V gene encodes CDR1 SGHVS and CDR2 FNYEAQ. The CDR3 loop is CASSSAKRQGVAYGYTF. The CDR3 DNA sequence: TGTGCCAGCAGCTCCGCAAAAAGACAGGGGGTTGCCTATGGCTACACCTTC.

V is TRBV28 and J is TRBJ2-7; 7 bases fit TRBD1. Germline trimming cut 5 bases from V and 7 bases from J; bases unmatched to any gene: 11. Germline values: CDR1 MDHEN, CDR2 SYDVKM. The CDR3 has 14 amino acids. In DNA form, the CDR3 reads TGTGCCAGCAGTGGGGGCCGACAGGGTCGGGAGCAGTACTTC. Translation: CASSGGRQGREQYF.

The rearrangement uses TRBV19 and TRBJ1-5, with D uncertain. Germline CDR1 reads LNHDA; CDR2 reads SQIVND (reference sequence). The CDR3 is 15 residues long. V was cut by 5 bases and J by 0 bases, with 11 bases left in between. CDR3 sequence reads: CASSSGLISNQPQHF. The CDR3 DNA sequence: TGTGCCAGTAGTTCCGGACTTATTAGCAATCAGCCCCAGCATTTT.

The chain employs TRBV6-1 and TRBJ2-2, with a tentative D call TRBD2 (5 bases). Trimming left V 7 bases short and J 3 bases short, with 12 bases between. The CDR3 contains 14 residues. Germline values: CDR1 MNHNS, CDR2 SASEGT. As DNA, the CDR3 is TGTGCCAGCACTCCCGGGATGGACACCGGGGAGCTGTTTTTT. It is translated as CASTPGMDTGELFF.

This chain joins TRBV25-1 and TRBJ1-2, with 11 bases lining up with TRBD1. The CDR3 spans 16 residues. V was pared by 6 bases and J by 12 bases, with 18 bases of the junction left unmatched. Germline V gives CDR1 MGHDK, CDR2 SYGVNS. The CDR3 bases are TGTGCCAGCAGCGCCCTCGGACAGGGGGCTTCTCTTGAGCACACCTTC. It is translated as CASSALGQGASLEHTF.

The chain is built from TRBV6-1 and TRBJ1-1; D is unresolved. The germline CDR1 and CDR2 sequences are MNHNS and SASEGT. V was clipped by 4 bases and J by 4 bases, with 7 bases between them. This CDR3 is 12 amino acids long. CDR3 loop: CASSASGTEAFF. DNA for the CDR3: TGTGCCAGCAGTGCCTCAGGCACTGAAGCTTTCTTT.

The chain is built from TRBV10-3 and TRBJ2-7; 11 bases map to TRBD1. Germline V gene sequence: CDR1 ENHRY, CDR2 SYGVKD. V shed 2 bases, J shed 5 bases, and the junction held 8 bases outside the gene matches. This CDR3 is 16 amino acids long. CDR3 residues: CAISETLPGQGDEQYF. CDR3 nucleotide sequence: TGTGCCATCAGTGAGACATTACCGGGACAGGGGGACGAGCAGTACTTC.

V gene TRBV19 combines with J gene TRBJ2-1, with D possibly being TRBD2 (6 bases). V gave up 6 bases and J gave up 5 bases, with 20 bases separating them. Germline V lookup: CDR1 LNHDA, CDR2 SQIVND (reference sequence). The CDR3 is made up of 16 amino acids. CDR3 in amino acids: CASRMTAAGSHNEQFF. CDR3 bases: TGTGCCAGTAGGATGACTGCAGCGGGTTCCCACAATGAGCAGTTCTTC. The entire variable domain, with the rest obtained from reference TRBV19 and TRBJ2-1, is as follows: DGGITQSPKYLFRKEGQNVTLSCEQNLNHDAMYWYRQDPGQGLRLIYYSQIVNDFQKGDIAEGYSVSREKKESFPLTVTSAQKNPTAFYLCASRMTAAGSHNEQFFGPGTRLTVL.

This clone was observed a handful of times. This CDR3 is CASSLLSGGAYEQYF. In DNA, the CDR3 is TGTGCCAGCAGCTTATTAAGCGGGGGGGCCTACGAGCAGTACTTC. The genes are TRBV7-9 and TRBJ2-7, with TRBD2 identical over 10 bases. Germline trimming cut 2 bases from V and 2 bases from J; bases unmatched to any gene: 3. This CDR3 is 15 amino acids long. The germline V gene has CDR1 SEHNR and CDR2 FQNEAQ (reference sequence).

For the CDR3, the DNA is TGTGCCAGCAGCCCGGGTAGCGGGAGCTCCTACAATGAGCAGTTCTTC. It codes for CASSPGSGSSYNEQFF. The chain combines TRBV7-2 with TRBJ2-1, with 9 bases lining up with TRBD2. Germline loops: CDR1 SGHTA, CDR2 FQGNSA. Trimming removed 5 bases from V and 0 bases from J; junction bases left unmatched: 5. The CDR3 is 16 amino acids.

V and J are TRBV5-6 and TRBJ2-1; 8 nucleotides line up with TRBD2. The J segment lost 6 bases and the V segment lost 0 bases, leaving 8 bases of the junction unmatched. The CDR3 spans 16 residues. Germline V gene lookup returns CDR1 SGHDT and CDR2 YYEEEE. This chain's CDR3 is CASSLGWVAGRNEQFF. CDR3 DNA: TGTGCCAGCAGCTTGGGTTGGGTAGCGGGACGCAATGAGCAGTTCTTC.

J is TRBJ2-1 and V is TRBV7-6; D uncertain. The V end lost 5 bases, the J end lost 0 bases, and 5 bases lay between the germline ends. The CDR3 extends over 13 amino acids. CDR1 is SGHVS, CDR2 FNYEAQ, per germline. CDR3 nucleotides: TGTGCCAGCAGCCCTAGCTCCTACAATGAGCAGTTCTTC. Residues: CASSPSSYNEQFF.

This chain joins TRBV6-5 and TRBJ1-4; 8 nucleotides agree with TRBD1. The V and J ends lost 6 bases and 5 bases, in that order; junction bases with no gene match: 8. Germline V gene lookup returns CDR1 MNHEY and CDR2 SVGAGI. The CDR3 runs to 15 residues. CDR3 amino acids: CASRQAGGGNEKLFF. The CDR3 DNA sequence: TGTGCCAGCAGGCAAGCAGGGGGCGGCAATGAAAAACTGTTTTTT.

The rearrangement links TRBV27 to TRBJ2-7; TRBD2 agrees at 8 bases. This CDR3 spans 17 amino acids. CDR1 and CDR2 (germline): MNHEY, SMNVEV (reference sequence). The V and J ends lost 6 bases and 7 bases, in that order; junction bases with no gene match: 20. This CDR3 is CASSSLSREGGMAEQYF. CDR3 bases: TGTGCCAGCAGCTCCCTCTCCCGGGAGGGGGGTATGGCTGAGCAGTACTTC.

The chain combines TRBV5-6 with TRBJ1-4; 10 nucleotides match TRBD1. This CDR3 spans 15 amino acids. From germline, CDR1 is SGHDT and CDR2 YYEEEE. V lost 4 bases and J lost 8; bases outside the gene matches: 8. CDR3 in amino acids: CASSNRDRGQEKLFF. The CDR3 nucleotides are TGTGCCAGCAGCAACCGGGACAGGGGCCAGGAAAAACTGTTTTTT. The full variable domain, in which reference TRBV5-6 and TRBJ1-4 provide the parts outside the CDR3, is DAGVTQSPTHLIKTRGQQVTLRCSPKSGHDTVSWYQQALGQGPQFIFQYYEEEERQRGNFPDRFSGHQFPNYSSELNVNALLLGDSALYLCASSNRDRGQEKLFFGSGTQLSVL.

The rearrangement joins TRBV11-2 to TRBJ2-1, with no clear D. Germline values: CDR1 SGHAT, CDR2 FQNNGV. The CDR3 loop spans 12 amino acids. V gave up 5 bases and J gave up 5 bases, with 7 bases separating them. The DNA for the CDR3 is TGTGCCAGCAGCCCTACGAACAATGAGCAGTTCTTC. Translation: CASSPTNNEQFF.

The CDR3 DNA follows: TGTGCCTGGAGTCTGCCGGGAGTTCAGCCCCAGCATTTT. Its translation: CAWSLPGVQPQHF. The rearrangement links TRBV30 to TRBJ1-5; D call uncertain. The CDR3 sequence is 13 residues long. Trimming removed 2 bases at V and 6 bases at J, with 11 bases between. The germline V gene encodes CDR1 GTSNPN and CDR2 SVGIG (reference sequence).

The rearrangement joins TRBV29-1 to TRBJ1-1; TRBD1 is a possible D gene (5 bases). CDR3 length: 15 amino acids. Trimming cost V 2 bases and J 1 base, with 14 bases left between them. Germline V gives CDR1 SQVTM, CDR2 ANQGSEA. The CDR3 DNA reads TGCAGCGTTGAAAGGTGGGGCGCGCGGAACACTGAAGCTTTCTTT. Its translation: CSVERWGARNTEAFF.

V usage is TRBV5-5 and J usage is TRBJ2-3; unclear D gene. V lost 0 bases to trimming and J lost 0 bases, with 11 bases between them. Germline loops: CDR1 SGHKS, CDR2 YYEKEE (reference sequence). The CDR3 sequence is 16 residues long. CDR3 sequence (DNA): TGTGCCAGCAGCTTGGGGGTTAGCTCTAGCACAGATACGCAGTATTTT. Protein product: CASSLGVSSSTDTQYF.

V and J are TRBV28 and TRBJ2-7; 9 bases align to TRBD1. The CDR3 is 16 residues long. Germline V gene data show CDR1 as MDHEN and CDR2 as SYDVKM. V was pared by 4 bases and J by 3 bases, with 10 bases of the junction left unmatched. The CDR3 DNA sequence: TGTGCCAGCAGTTCCATCGGGGACAGGGTATACTACGAGCAGTACTTC. This sequence encodes CASSSIGDRVYYEQYF.

The chain uses TRBV6-6 and TRBJ2-7; D is ambiguous. CDR3 size: 12 residues. Germline CDR1 is MNHNY and CDR2 is SVGAGI (reference sequence). V was trimmed by 6 bases and J by 5 bases, leaving 11 bases between them. CDR3 residues: CASRQTADEQYF. The CDR3 nucleotides read TGTGCCAGCAGGCAGACCGCGGACGAGCAGTACTTC.

The chain couples TRBV5-4 to TRBJ2-7; TRBD2 matches at 12 bases. The CDR3 has 16 amino acids. Germline CDR1 is SGHNT and CDR2 is YYREEE (reference sequence). V dropped 4 bases and J dropped 2; count of bases not matched to a gene: 7. CDR3 region: CASSPTTSGSAYEQYF. In DNA form, the CDR3 reads TGTGCCAGCAGCCCGACGACTAGCGGGAGCGCCTACGAGCAGTACTTC.

This sequence joins TRBV9 and TRBJ1-2, with D perhaps TRBD1 (5 bases). V lost 0 bases and J lost 2, with 11 bases in between. Germline V gene sequence: CDR1 SGDLS, CDR2 YYNGEE. CDR3 size: 15 residues. CDR3 amino acids: CASSVEDRENYGYTF. As DNA, the CDR3 is TGTGCCAGCAGCGTAGAAGACAGAGAGAACTATGGCTACACCTTC. The full variable domain, rest sourced from reference TRBV9 and TRBJ1-2, is DSGVTQTPKHLITATGQRVTLRCSPRSGDLSVYWYQQSLDQGLQFLIQYYNGEERAKGNILERFSAQQFPDLHSELNLSSLELGDSALYFCASSVEDRENYGYTFGSGTRLTVV.

The V gene is TRBV4-1, the J gene TRBJ2-3; 7 positions match TRBD1. This CDR3 contains 15 residues. The trim removed 5 bases at V and 2 bases at J, leaving 7 bases unmatched. The germline V gene has CDR1 MGHRA and CDR2 YSYEKL. The CDR3 spells CASSIRQGITDTQYF. The CDR3 DNA follows: TGCGCCAGCAGCATACGACAGGGAATCACAGATACGCAGTATTTT.

The rearrangement joins TRBV11-2 to TRBJ2-4; TRBD2 matches 10 bases. This CDR3 contains 19 residues. Germline V gene sequence: CDR1 SGHAT, CDR2 FQNNGV. V gave up 3 bases and J gave up 0 bases; unmatched junction bases: 11. In nucleotides, the CDR3 is TGTGCCAGCAGCTTCGGTGGACTAGCGGTGGGGGGAGCCAAAAACATTCAGTACTTC. The encoded protein is CASSFGGLAVGGAKNIQYF.

The rearrangement links TRBV7-9 to TRBJ2-7, with 7 bases fitting TRBD2. CDR3 length: 15 residues. V shed 5 bases and J 3 bases; nucleotides not matched to a gene: 10. Germline assignment: CDR1 SEHNR and CDR2 FQNEAQ (reference sequence). The CDR3: CASSDGGGNLYEQYF. DNA of the CDR3: TGTGCCAGCAGCGACGGGGGAGGGAACCTCTACGAGCAGTACTTC.

The CDR3 loop is CASRWGHTGVDYGYTF. In DNA form, the CDR3 reads TGTGCCAGTAGATGGGGTCATACAGGGGTAGACTATGGCTACACCTTC. This chain connects TRBV19 to TRBJ1-2; 7 nucleotides line up with TRBD1. V trimming: 6 bases; J trimming: 3 bases; junction bases outside the gene matches: 13. Per the germline V gene, CDR1 is LNHDA and CDR2 is SQIVND (reference sequence). The CDR3 has 16 residues.